These T cell receptor beta chains were read from a single sample in a study of high-grade serous ovarian cancer treatment subgroups. The repertoire was sequenced with immunoSEQ multiplex PCR; TCRdb's copy has only in-frame clones and lacks some. The sample contains about 16,000 clones, approximately 76% of which appear only once. The sample was tumor tissue. The receptors were gathered from a human donor with high-grade serous ovarian cancer. Each CDR3 is given with its conserved first and last residue. The D gene is left open where the match is weak. The size of a clone is reported for some rows only, either as once, few or many, or as a class for expanded clones.

NA	TRBV29-1	TRBJ1-6	TRBD1	TGCAGCGTTGAAGAGGGGACAGGGAGGTCCCTCCACTTT	CSVEEGTGRSLHF
NA	TRBV7-2	TRBJ1-4	NA	TGTGCCAGCAGCTTAGCGCAGCCACCTAATGAAAAACTGTTTTTT	CASSLAQPPNEKLFF
NA	TRBV29-1	TRBJ1-5	NA	TGCAGCGTTGGTCGGAGCAATCAGCCCCAGCATTTT	CSVGRSNQPQHF
NA	TRBV7-9	TRBJ2-1	TRBD2	TGTGCCAGCAGCTTAGATCCAGCGGGGGGCGGGGTCGATGAGCAGTTCTTC	CASSLDPAGGGVDEQFF
NA	TRBV4-3	TRBJ1-6	TRBD1	TGCGCCAGCAGCCAAGATGACAGGGTGGGATCACCCCTCCACTTT	CASSQDDRVGSPLHF
NA	TRBV7-3	TRBJ1-1	NA	TGTGCCAGCAGCTTTTTCGGGGCCCGGGGCACTGAAGCTTTCTTT	CASSFFGARGTEAFF
once	TRBV4-3	TRBJ2-2	TRBD1	TGCGCCAGCAGCCTAAACAGGGGGCGGACCGGGGAGCTGTTTTTT	CASSLNRGRTGELFF
few	TRBV12-5	TRBJ2-1	NA	TGTGCTAGTGGTTTGCCGTTGGGTGAGCAGTTCTTC	CASGLPLGEQFF
NA	TRBV7-9	TRBJ1-1	NA	TGTGCCAGCGGTCAGGGTGGCACTGAAGCTTTCTTT	CASGQGGTEAFF
NA	TRBV28	TRBJ1-4	NA	TGTGCCAGCAGTTTTTTCGAGGATACTAATGAAAAACTGTTTTTT	CASSFFEDTNEKLFF
NA	TRBV5-6	TRBJ1-5	NA	TGTGCCAGCAGCCGACTCCTATCCCCCAATCAGCCCCAGCATTTT	CASSRLLSPNQPQHF
NA	TRBV7-2	TRBJ1-2	NA	TGTGCCAGCAGTCTGGACTCATTGGGAGGCTACACCTTC	CASSLDSLGGYTF
NA	TRBV6-1	TRBJ2-7	NA	TGTGCCAGCAGTGAAGCGATGGCCCGAGGGTACGAGCAGTACTTC	CASSEAMARGYEQYF
NA	TRBV21-1	TRBJ1-3	NA	TGTGCCAGAAGGAGCGGACCGTACTCTGGAAACACCATATATTTT	CARRSGPYSGNTIYF
NA	TRBV7-2	TRBJ1-5	NA	TGTGCCAGCAGCTTAGGGGCAGGGGTCAATCAGCCCCAGCATTTT	CASSLGAGVNQPQHF
NA	TRBV11-1	TRBJ1-2	NA	TGTGCCAGCAGCTTATCCGCCGGCCGTGCTGGCTACACCTTC	CASSLSAGRAGYTF
NA	TRBV7-9	TRBJ2-2	NA	TGTGCCAGCAGCTTAGGCCCCTGTTCCGGGGAGCTGTTTTTT	CASSLGPCSGELFF
NA	TRBV5-6	TRBJ2-7	NA	TGTGCCAGCAGCTTCATGACAGACTACGAGCAGTACTTC	CASSFMTDYEQYF
NA	TRBV6-5	TRBJ2-1	TRBD1	TGTGCCAGCAGTCCGGGACAGGGGTACAATGAGCAGTTCTTC	CASSPGQGYNEQFF
NA	TRBV2	TRBJ2-7	TRBD1	TGTGCCAGCAGTGATCGGGCCAGGGGGCCCTACGAGCAGTACTTC	CASSDRARGPYEQYF
NA	TRBV19	TRBJ1-1	NA	TGTGCCAGTAGTCGGGCCCATCTTTACACTGAAGCTTTCTTT	CASSRAHLYTEAFF
NA	TRBV6-1	TRBJ2-5	NA	TGTGCCAGCCGGGGGGCGGGGGAGACCCAGTACTTC	CASRGAGETQYF
once	TRBV28	TRBJ2-6	NA	TGTGCCAGCCTTGGGGGTTTCCCTGGGGCCAACGTCCTGACTTTC	CASLGGFPGANVLTF
few	TRBV19	TRBJ1-1	TRBD1	TGTGCCAGTACGACAGGGCGGTTGGACACTGAAGCTTTCTTT	CASTTGRLDTEAFF
NA	TRBV14	TRBJ1-2	NA	TGTGCCAGCAGCCCGGACTGGAACTATGGCTACACCTTC	CASSPDWNYGYTF
NA	TRBV5-6	TRBJ2-7	TRBD1	TGTGCCAGTGAGATACCGGGACAGGGCGCCGAGCAGTACTTC	CASEIPGQGAEQYF
NA	TRBV19	TRBJ1-1	TRBD1	TGTGCCAGTAGTATAGGGACAGGGGTGATTGAAGCTTTCTTT	CASSIGTGVIEAFF
NA	TRBV19	TRBJ1-2	NA	TGTGCCAGTACGAGGGGGGGGAGCTCGGCCAACTATGGCTACACCTTC	CASTRGGSSANYGYTF
few	TRBV6-4	TRBJ2-1	TRBD2	TGTGCCAGCAGTGCAGAGACTAGCGGGGGCAATGAGCAGTTCTTC	CASSAETSGGNEQFF
few	TRBV6-5	TRBJ1-2	NA	TGTGCCAGCAGTTACTCGTCTTGGGGCTACACCTTC	CASSYSSWGYTF
NA	TRBV7-2	TRBJ1-5	NA	TGTGCCAGCAGCTTAATGGGGGGGGAACAGCCCCAGCATTTT	CASSLMGGEQPQHF
once	TRBV28	TRBJ2-6	NA	TGTGCCAGCAGTTTAGCCCTCGGGGCCAACGTCCTGACTTTC	CASSLALGANVLTF
once	TRBV30	TRBJ2-2	TRBD2	TGTGCCTGGAGAGGGGGACTAGCGGGGGGGCCTTTGGGCACCGGGGAGCTGTTTTTT	CAWRGGLAGGPLGTGELFF
NA	TRBV19	TRBJ1-2	NA	TGTGCCAGTAGTGGCAGCGGGTGGGAGGACTACACCTTC	CASSGSGWEDYTF
once	TRBV7-3	TRBJ2-3	TRBD2	TGTGCCAGCAGCTTAAGTGGGACTAGCGGGGGACAACGGAATACGCAGTATTTT	CASSLSGTSGGQRNTQYF
NA	TRBV7-3	TRBJ2-2	NA	TGTGCCAGCAGCTTAATGGCCACAAACACCGGGGAGCTGTTTTTT	CASSLMATNTGELFF
NA	TRBV13	TRBJ2-1	NA	TGTGCCAGCAGCTCGGACCACGGGAATGAGCAGTTCTTC	CASSSDHGNEQFF
NA	TRBV2	TRBJ2-5	TRBD2	TGTGCCAGTACCCTCCTAGCGGGGGGGCGGGAGACCCAGTACTTC	CASTLLAGGRETQYF
NA	TRBV5-8	TRBJ2-7	NA	TGTGCCAGCAGCCCTTTCCAGGATTACGAGCAGTACTTC	CASSPFQDYEQYF
few	TRBV2	TRBJ1-1	TRBD1	TGTGCCAGCAGTGGCGGACAGGGGGCAGGGAACACTGAAGCTTTCTTT	CASSGGQGAGNTEAFF
NA	TRBV27	TRBJ1-1	NA	TGTGCCAGCAGTCCTGCTTTGGGGATCCGGAACACTGAAGCTTTCTTT	CASSPALGIRNTEAFF
NA	TRBV4-3	TRBJ2-7	TRBD1	TGCGCCAGCAGCCAAGATGTAGGGCAGGGGGCATTTTCCTACGAGCAGTACTTC	CASSQDVGQGAFSYEQYF
once	TRBV19	TRBJ1-4	TRBD1	TGTGCCAGTAGGGGACAGGGGGCGAGGTTGAAGGAAAAACTGTTTTTT	CASRGQGARLKEKLFF
NA	TRBV9	TRBJ1-2	TRBD1	TGTGCCAGCAGGGCCGGACAGGGGGGTCTGTATGGCTACACCTTC	CASRAGQGGLYGYTF
NA	TRBV19	TRBJ2-5	TRBD2	TGTGCCAGTACCCTAGCGGGGGGGACTCAAGAGACCCAGTACTTC	CASTLAGGTQETQYF
NA	TRBV5-1	TRBJ2-5	NA	TGCGCCAGCAGCCCACCAGTGTGGGAGACCCAGTACTTC	CASSPPVWETQYF
NA	TRBV11-3	TRBJ2-5	TRBD2	TGTGCCAGCAGCTTGGGGGGGATGGAGACCCAGTACTTC	CASSLGGMETQYF
NA	TRBV18	TRBJ2-5	TRBD1	TGTGCCAGCTCCAGGGGGCAGGGCGACCAAGAGACCCAGTACTTC	CASSRGQGDQETQYF
NA	TRBV10-3	TRBJ1-5	NA	TGTGCCACCCGTGCGTCTGACAATCAGCCCCAGCATTTT	CATRASDNQPQHF
NA	TRBV19	TRBJ2-1	NA	TGTGCCAGTAGTATAAAGGGCGGGCAGTGGAGCCCCTACAATGAGCAGTTCTTC	CASSIKGGQWSPYNEQFF
NA	TRBV18	TRBJ2-7	NA	TGTGCCAGCTCACCTACCCCGGGACGGACCCGTTACGAGCAGTACTTC	CASSPTPGRTRYEQYF
NA	TRBV9	TRBJ2-6	NA	TGTGCCAGCAGCCCCGGGACCTCTGGGGCCAACGTCCTGACTTTC	CASSPGTSGANVLTF
NA	TRBV7-2	TRBJ2-1	NA	TGTGCCAGCAGCTTAACATTGTGGCCCTATGTGGGCAATGAGCAGTTCTTC	CASSLTLWPYVGNEQFF
NA	TRBV6-4	TRBJ1-2	NA	TGTGCCAGCAGTTACCAGGGATCCGTTATGTACACCTTC	CASSYQGSVMYTF
NA	TRBV19	TRBJ1-5	NA	TGTGCCAGTAGTATAGGGACCAATCAGCCCCAGCATTTT	CASSIGTNQPQHF